Listed below are T cell receptor beta chains from one sample, sequenced in a study of lymphopenia after photon versus proton radiotherapy. This table comes from immunoSEQ multiplex PCR, and its TCRdb copy is limited to in-frame clones, with some not included. The top ten clones hold about 9.3% of a sample with tens of thousands of clones, roughly 84% of them seen once. Sequences were derived from peripheral blood, sampled from a patient treated with proton-based radiotherapy. These receptors all stem from a woman in her seventies with pancreatic cancer. Some clones in this sample may be carry-over from other donors' samples. Each CDR3 is given with its conserved first and last residue. Each record gives: V gene, D gene, CDR3 protein. A D gene is named only where the DNA matches it firmly.

TRBV18,.,CASSPEGYSNQPQHF
TRBV5-1,TRBD1,CASSPRDSEKLFF
TRBV6-5,.,CASSYYSGTYEQYF
TRBV4-3,.,CASSQDFRGRRDGYTF
TRBV29-1,.,CSVEGAGTPDTQYF
TRBV7-6,.,CASSSATTQYF
TRBV18,.,CASSPEFNGGTEAFF
TRBV5-4,.,CASSSTGLYNEQFF
TRBV11-1,.,CASSLFANEQFF
TRBV6-1,.,CASSELGVEQFF
TRBV14,TRBD2,CASSQDGTSGVSYEQYF
TRBV29-1,.,CSVDRGLSTDTQYF
TRBV7-3,TRBD1,CASSKQGAGEQYF
TRBV6-6,TRBD1,CASSEGTAYNEQFF
TRBV19,.,CASSVQWGNQPQHF
TRBV5-6,.,CASSFGHLDNSPLHF
TRBV6-5,TRBD2,CASSSGLASNTQYF
TRBV30,TRBD2,CAWGTSGRENEQFF
TRBV5-4,.,CASSLFDEQFF
TRBV7-9,.,CASSLSQLNTEAFF
TRBV10-2,.,CASSEPAGETQYF
TRBV7-3,TRBD1,CASSPTGTGDTGELFF
TRBV11-2,.,CASSLVYGSSYNEQFF
TRBV2,.,CASSESQDSSYTF
TRBV6-4,.,CASSQSSGTGYTF
TRBV5-1,.,CASSLVGLDSNQPQHF
TRBV7-9,.,CASSLAATGELFF
TRBV5-1,TRBD1,CASSIGTGVGEQFF
TRBV7-2,.,CASSLGRHQETQYF
TRBV4-3,.,CASSQDQGRQLAEQFF
TRBV5-1,.,CASGLSAIDTGELFF
TRBV19,.,CASSIGVSVNTEAFF
TRBV7-6,.,CASSPGVISKTYGYTF
TRBV19,.,CASSTRTDRGSPLHF
TRBV9,TRBD2,CASSVSAAGGDNEQFF
TRBV27,.,CASSTGRGDYGYTF
TRBV6-1,.,CASSEAPDGQAFF
TRBV7-6,TRBD1,CASSLGQGASTGELFF
TRBV5-4,TRBD1,CASRGDRGLREQYF
TRBV27,.,CASSFGQTNSPLHF
TRBV6-1,.,CASSESEGWYRDQPQHF
TRBV5-1,.,CASSLNGLISYEQYF
TRBV19,.,CASSGAQGYEKLFF
TRBV28,.,CASSFAGSNQPQHF
TRBV28,TRBD1,CASRYPNRGGNGYTF
TRBV4-1,.,CASSQAGRGPETQYF
TRBV4-2,.,CASSQGTAVEAFF
TRBV27,.,CASSNPKETQYF
TRBV27,.,CASSFAGETEAFF
TRBV5-5,.,CASSFLAAQETQYF